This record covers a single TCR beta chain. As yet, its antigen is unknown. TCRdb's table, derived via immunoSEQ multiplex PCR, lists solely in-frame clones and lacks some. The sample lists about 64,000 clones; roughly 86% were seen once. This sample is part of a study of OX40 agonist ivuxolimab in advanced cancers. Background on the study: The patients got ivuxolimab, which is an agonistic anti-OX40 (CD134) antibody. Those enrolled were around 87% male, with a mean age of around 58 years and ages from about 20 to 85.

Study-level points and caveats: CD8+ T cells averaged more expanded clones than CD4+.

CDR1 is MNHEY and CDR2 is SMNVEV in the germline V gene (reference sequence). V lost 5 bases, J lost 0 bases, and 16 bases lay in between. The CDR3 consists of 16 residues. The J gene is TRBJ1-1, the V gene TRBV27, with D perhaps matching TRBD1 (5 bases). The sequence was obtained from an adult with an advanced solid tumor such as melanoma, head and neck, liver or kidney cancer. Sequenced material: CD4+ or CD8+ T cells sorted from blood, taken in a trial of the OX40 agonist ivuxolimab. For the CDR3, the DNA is TGTGCCAGCAGTCCCTACGGGACGGGTCTGAACACTGAAGCTTTCTTT. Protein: CASSPYGTGLNTEAFF.